Below are 2 T cell receptor beta chains sequenced from a single sample in a study of blood T cell repertoires in COVID-19. Sequencing used immunoSEQ multiplex PCR; TCRdb keeps in-frame clones, though not all of them. The sample yields 150,000 or so clones, 70% to 90% seen once. Input material: peripheral blood. The receptor source for this set is a man aged 60 to 75 with COVID-19, enrolled during active disease.

The chain recombines TRBV5-1 with TRBJ2-3, with 10 bases lining up with TRBD2. Losses at the gene ends were 4 bases for V and 0 bases for J; bases not matched to a gene: 2. There are 15 residues in the CDR3. Germline V gene lookup returns CDR1 SGHRS and CDR2 YFSETQ. CDR3 coding DNA: TGCGCCAGCAGCACTAGCGGGGTTAGCACAGATACGCAGTATTTT. Amino acid sequence: CASSTSGVSTDTQYF.

The chain has TRBV6-5 and TRBJ2-7; 7 bases align to TRBD2. CDR1 is MNHEY, CDR2 SVGAGI, per germline. This CDR3 contains 15 residues. Losses at the gene ends were 6 bases for V and 0 bases for J; bases not matched to a gene: 8. As DNA, the CDR3 is TGTGCCAGCAGGGATGGCGGGGGTGGCTCCTACGAGCAGTACTTC. This codes for CASRDGGGGSYEQYF.